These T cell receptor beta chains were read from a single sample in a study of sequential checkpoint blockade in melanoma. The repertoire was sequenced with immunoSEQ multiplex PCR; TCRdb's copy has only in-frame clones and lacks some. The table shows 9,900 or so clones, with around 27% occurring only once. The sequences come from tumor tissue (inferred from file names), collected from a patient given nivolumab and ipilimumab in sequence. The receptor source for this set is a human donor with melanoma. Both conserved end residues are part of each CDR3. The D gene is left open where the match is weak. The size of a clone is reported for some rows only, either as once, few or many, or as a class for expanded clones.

CDR3 DNA: TGTGCCAGCAGCGGGACTAGCGGGTTTGAGACGCAGTATTTT
CDR3 protein: CASSGTSGFETQYF
clone size: many
V gene: TRBV11-3
J gene: TRBJ2-3
D gene: TRBD2

CDR3 DNA: TGTGCCAGCCGGCCGAACAGGGACCCTAACTATGGCTACACCTTC
CDR3 protein: CASRPNRDPNYGYTF
clone size: few
V gene: TRBV6-8
J gene: TRBJ1-2
D gene: NA

CDR3 DNA: TGTGCCAGCAACGACAGGGCTGGGGCCAACGTCCTGACTTTC
CDR3 protein: CASNDRAGANVLTF
clone size: NA
V gene: TRBV6-8
J gene: TRBJ2-6
D gene: TRBD1

CDR3 DNA: TGCGCCAGCAGCTCTGGTCAGGGCCTTCAGGATGGCTACACCTTC
CDR3 protein: CASSSGQGLQDGYTF
clone size: NA
V gene: TRBV5-1
J gene: TRBJ1-2
D gene: NA

CDR3 DNA: TGTGCCAGTAGTCTCTTCCTAGGACAGGGTTCACCCCTCCACTTT
CDR3 protein: CASSLFLGQGSPLHF
clone size: NA
V gene: TRBV19
J gene: TRBJ1-6
D gene: TRBD1

CDR3 DNA: TGTGCCATCAGTACCCCCCAAAGAGACAGGGGGTTAGGGCAGTACTTC
CDR3 protein: CAISTPQRDRGLGQYF
clone size: few
V gene: TRBV6-8
J gene: TRBJ2-7
D gene: TRBD1

CDR3 DNA: TGTGCCAGCAGTACCGCTCCGGGAACGATAGTCTACGAGCAGTACTTC
CDR3 protein: CASSTAPGTIVYEQYF
clone size: NA
V gene: TRBV6-8
J gene: TRBJ2-7
D gene: NA

CDR3 DNA: TGTGCCAGCAGTCCCTCAGGGTACGAGCAGTACTTC
CDR3 protein: CASSPSGYEQYF
clone size: few
V gene: TRBV27
J gene: TRBJ2-7
D gene: NA

CDR3 DNA: TGTGCCAGCACCACACCCGCCGTCTACAATGAGCAGTTCTTC
CDR3 protein: CASTTPAVYNEQFF
clone size: NA
V gene: TRBV12-5
J gene: TRBJ2-1
D gene: NA

CDR3 DNA: TGTGCCAGCAGCGTTAGCGGACAGGGGAACACTGAAGCTTTCTTT
CDR3 protein: CASSVSGQGNTEAFF
clone size: NA
V gene: TRBV9
J gene: TRBJ1-1
D gene: TRBD1

CDR3 DNA: TGTGCCTGGAGTGTACGAGTGGGGCTGAACAATGAGCAGTTCTTC
CDR3 protein: CAWSVRVGLNNEQFF
clone size: NA
V gene: TRBV30
J gene: TRBJ2-1
D gene: NA

CDR3 DNA: TGCGCCAGCAGCCCCGGACTTCTGAACGGGGAGCTGTTTTTT
CDR3 protein: CASSPGLLNGELFF
clone size: NA
V gene: TRBV5-1
J gene: TRBJ2-2
D gene: NA

CDR3 DNA: TGTGCCAGCAGTGCTCAGGGGTTGTACGAGCAGTACTTC
CDR3 protein: CASSAQGLYEQYF
clone size: few
V gene: TRBV6-8
J gene: TRBJ2-7
D gene: NA

CDR3 DNA: TGCGCCAGCAGCCGAGGGTTGGTCACTGAAGCTTTCTTT
CDR3 protein: CASSRGLVTEAFF
clone size: few
V gene: TRBV1
J gene: TRBJ1-1
D gene: NA

CDR3 DNA: TGTGCCAGCAGCTTGGGACTAGCGGGGGAGGAAGAGACCCAGTACTTC
CDR3 protein: CASSLGLAGEEETQYF
clone size: many
V gene: TRBV11-3
J gene: TRBJ2-5
D gene: TRBD2

CDR3 DNA: TGTGCCAGCACCGAGGGGGGGCGAGAGACCCAGTACTTC
CDR3 protein: CASTEGGRETQYF
clone size: NA
V gene: TRBV12-5
J gene: TRBJ2-5
D gene: NA

CDR3 DNA: TGCGCCAGCAGTGAGTCGGCCGGGACAGGGGACGAGCAGTACTTC
CDR3 protein: CASSESAGTGDEQYF
clone size: NA
V gene: TRBV10-2
J gene: TRBJ2-7
D gene: TRBD1